The 11 T cell receptor beta chains below were found in one sample sequenced in a study of CXCR3-negative and CXCR3-positive naive CD8 T cells. In preparing the TRB cDNA libraries, 5' RACE with UMI labels was used. From its re-call of the 5' RACE reads, TCRdb lists each CDR3 protein once, without DNA. The sample holds under 85,000 distinct CDR3 sequences. Broader study findings: TRB CDR3s of CXCR3-positive naive cells were more hydrophobic than those of CXCR3-negative naive cells.

Their cognate antigens are unknown. The sample consisted of naive CXCR3+ CD8+ T cells from blood. Subset indicated: CD45RO-CCR7+CD27+CD95- naive CD8+ T cells expressing CXCR3 (TNR3+). Source of these receptors: a human donor in good health. Some clones in this sample may be carry-over from other donors' samples.

The V and J genes are TRBV3-1 and TRBJ1-2. This CDR3 comprises 16 residues. Germline CDR1 is LGHDT and CDR2 is YNNKEL (reference sequence). CDR3: CASSQEGRGPYYGYTF.

This rearrangement joins TRBV7-9 to TRBJ2-7. This CDR3 contains 11 residues. Germline CDR1 SEHNR, CDR2 FQNEAQ (reference sequence). CDR3 sequence: CASSFSHEQYF.

CDR3: CASSVGDSYNEQFF. This chain uses TRBV9 with TRBJ2-1. This CDR3 has 14 amino acids. Germline-derived CDR1 and CDR2 are SGDLS and YYNGEE.

CDR3 in amino acids: CASSRGFNSPLHF. The genes are TRBV28 and TRBJ1-6; TCRdb proposes TRBD1, but this gene call is untestable without DNA. The CDR3 is 13 amino acids. The V gene's germline CDR1 is MDHEN and CDR2 SYDVKM. Together with reference TRBV28 and TRBJ1-6, the CDR3 gives the full variable domain: DVKVTQSSRYLVKRTGEKVFLECVQDMDHENMFWYRQDPGLGLRLIYFSYDVKMKEKGDIPEGYSVSREKKERFSLILESASTNQTSMYLCASSRGFNSPLHFGNGTRLTVT.

The chain combines TRBV9 with TRBJ1-5. This CDR3 contains 15 residues. Per the germline V gene, CDR1 is SGDLS and CDR2 is YYNGEE. The CDR3 loop reads CASSVGGYSNQPQHF.

This chain links TRBV7-6 with TRBJ2-2; the TRBD2 assignment by TCRdb is unverifiable without DNA. The length of the CDR3 is 19 residues. Germline values: CDR1 SGHVS, CDR2 FNYEAQ. The CDR3 here is CASSQMWAGGNANTGELFF.

The chain uses TRBV7-2 and TRBJ1-3. In germline, CDR1 is SGHTA, CDR2 FQGNSA. The CDR3 loop spans 13 amino acids. CDR3 amino acids: CASTVYSGNTIYF.

The chain recombines TRBV12-3 or TRBV12-4 with TRBJ2-1. The CDR3 has 12 amino acids. CDR3 amino acids: CASSLASNEQFF.

The chain joins TRBV19 to TRBJ2-3; there is no DNA to check the TCRdb D call of TRBD1. Per the germline V gene, CDR1 is LNHDA and CDR2 is SQIVND (reference sequence). This CDR3 comprises 16 residues. CDR3 residues: CASKNRGQGKADTQYF.

The V gene is TRBV21-1, the J gene TRBJ1-2; TCRdb lists TRBD1, though no DNA is available to test this call. TRBV21-1 is classified as a pseudogene. The CDR3 is 13 residues long. Here the CDR3 reads CASAPGALYGYTF.

V gene TRBV9 combines with J gene TRBJ1-2; TCRdb calls TRBD1, which cannot be checked without DNA. CDR3 size: 16 residues. Germline CDR1 reads SGDLS; CDR2 reads YYNGEE. The CDR3 loop is CASSVLPGQGASGYTF.